The rows below give T cell receptor beta chains drawn from one sample of a study of response to subunit inactivated influenza vaccine. MiXCR, applied by TCRdb to the RT-PCR reads, yields one record per CDR3 protein. The table shows 500,000 to 600,000 distinct CDR3 sequences, with approximately 7.1% occurring only once. Sequences were derived from PBMCs from blood, sampled around 2 years after vaccination. The receptor source for this set is a man aged 50 to 69 who received an inactivated influenza vaccine. CDR3s include the opening cysteine and the closing phenylalanine or tryptophan. The D gene is left open where the match is weak. The size field is filled for only some rows; it gives once, few, many or a size class.

d_gene	v_gene	j_gene	abundance	len	CDR3aa	CDR3nt
.	TRBV3-1	TRBJ1-4	many	15	CASSQPGRTNEKLFF	TGTGCCAGCAGCCAACCGGGACGGACTAATGAAAAACTGTTTTTT
.	TRBV4-1	TRBJ2-7	many	13	CASSQGEVGEQYF	TGCGCCAGCAGCCAGGGGGAGGTAGGCGAGCAGTACTTC
.	TRBV20-1	TRBJ2-7	few	13	CSADNGGIDEQYF	TGCAGTGCTGATAATGGGGGCATAGACGAGCAGTACTTC
.	TRBV20-1	TRBJ2-7	.	13	CSARGGERTEQYF	TGCAGTGCTAGAGGTGGTGAGAGGACCGAGCAGTACTTC
.	TRBV18	TRBJ1-4	.	14	CASSPQGSGEKLFF	TGTGCCAGCTCACCCCAGGGCAGCGGGGAAAAACTGTTTTTT
.	TRBV3-1	TRBJ2-7	few	14	CASSQVQAMGEQYF	TGTGCCAGCAGCCAAGTACAGGCGATGGGGGAGCAGTACTTC
TRBD2	TRBV27	TRBJ2-7	.	17	CASSLSWEGLAPYEQYF	TGTGCCAGCAGTTTATCGTGGGAGGGCCTGGCACCCTACGAGCAGTACTTC
.	TRBV27	TRBJ2-7	.	14	CAITVESLTYEQYF	TGTGCCATTACGGTCGAATCCCTTACCTACGAGCAGTACTTC
TRBD2	TRBV25-1	TRBJ2-3	.	15	CASDGLAGSTDTQYF	TGTGCCAGCGATGGGCTAGCGGGGTCCACAGATACGCAGTATTTT
TRBD2	TRBV24-1	TRBJ2-3	many	17	CATSDLRVGGSGDTQYF	TGTGCCACCAGTGATTTGAGGGTCGGCGGGAGTGGAGATACGCAGTATTTT
.	TRBV18	TRBJ2-7	many	13	CASSFRGPYEQYF	TGTGCCAGCTCATTTAGGGGCCCCTACGAGCAGTACTTC
.	TRBV5-6	TRBJ2-2	.	15	CASSLQGTGPRELFF	TGTGCCAGCAGCTTGCAAGGGACGGGCCCCCGGGAGCTGTTTTTT
.	TRBV29-1	TRBJ2-3	.	15	CSVEAVGLGTDTQYF	TGCAGCGTTGAAGCGGTAGGGTTGGGCACAGATACGCAGTATTTT
.	TRBV7-3	TRBJ2-2	many	16	CASSPQGPTNTGELFF	TGTGCCAGCAGCCCCCAGGGGCCTACGAACACCGGGGAGCTGTTTTTT
TRBD2	TRBV20-1	TRBJ2-5	few	12	CSAPTSGPTQYF	TGCAGTGCTCCAACTAGCGGGCCCACCCAGTACTTC
.	TRBV27	TRBJ2-7	.	11	CASSTGAVQYF	TGTGCCAGCAGTACAGGAGCGGTGCAGTACTTC
.	TRBV28	TRBJ2-7	.	15	CASREDPGSPAEQYF	TGTGCCAGCAGAGAAGATCCGGGATCCCCCGCCGAGCAGTACTTC
.	TRBV4-3	TRBJ1-1	many	15	CASSQEGRGNTEAFF	TGCGCCAGCAGCCAAGAAGGACGCGGCAACACTGAAGCTTTCTTT
TRBD2	TRBV5-1	TRBJ2-2	many	16	CASSFLSAGGAGELFF	TGCGCCAGCAGCTTCCTCTCGGCGGGAGGGGCCGGGGAGCTGTTTTTT
TRBD2	TRBV28	TRBJ2-1	many	17	CASSLYRSSGDHNEQFF	TGTGCCAGCAGTTTATATCGGTCTAGCGGGGACCACAATGAGCAGTTCTTC
.	TRBV29-1	TRBJ1-1	.	14	CSVAPGQMNTEAFF	TGCAGCGTTGCACCGGGACAAATGAACACTGAAGCTTTCTTT
.	TRBV5-1	TRBJ1-4	many	15	CASRPKGAGDGKLFF	TGCGCCAGCAGACCAAAGGGAGCAGGAGATGGAAAACTGTTTTTT
.	TRBV9	TRBJ2-1	many	15	CASSSSPGSYNEQFF	TGTGCCAGCAGCTCTAGCCCGGGAAGCTACAATGAGCAGTTCTTC
TRBD1	TRBV20-1	TRBJ2-3	.	14	CSAQRLTGADTQYF	TGCAGTGCTCAGCGTCTTACAGGGGCGGATACGCAGTATTTT
.	TRBV28	TRBJ1-2	few	14	CASSAPGQLYGYTF	TGTGCCAGCAGTGCCCCCGGACAGCTCTATGGCTACACCTTC
.	TRBV12-3/TRBV12-4	TRBJ2-1	many	11	CASSIIHEQFF	TGTGCCAGCAGTATCATCCATGAGCAGTTCTTC
.	TRBV14	TRBJ2-7	many	15	CASSQDWASDLLLYF	TGTGCCAGCAGCCAAGACTGGGCATCGGACCTCCTTCTGTACTTC
.	TRBV6-2/TRBV6-3	TRBJ2-5	few	12	CASHRGTETQYF	TGTGCCAGCCATAGGGGGACGGAGACCCAGTACTTC
TRBD2	TRBV28	TRBJ2-1	many	14	CASSNRLAAFEQFF	TGTGCCAGCAGCAACAGACTAGCGGCCTTTGAGCAGTTCTTC
TRBD1	TRBV20-1	TRBJ2-7	few	17	CSARTAPGQGSRDEQYF	TGCAGTGCTAGAACTGCCCCGGGACAGGGGTCCCGGGACGAGCAGTACTTC
.	TRBV18	TRBJ2-7	.	13	CASSPRRNYEQYF	TGTGCCAGCTCACCACGGAGGAACTACGAGCAGTACTTC
TRBD1	TRBV29-1	TRBJ2-6	many	17	CSVYTQGTGSGANVLTF	TGCAGCGTCTACACACAGGGGACCGGTTCTGGGGCCAACGTCCTGACTTTC
.	TRBV12-3/TRBV12-4	TRBJ1-4	.	16	CASSLARGGVTEKLFF	TGTGCCAGCAGTTTAGCGCGGGGAGGGGTTACTGAAAAACTGTTTTTT
TRBD1	TRBV4-3	TRBJ1-1	many	15	CASSQKTGGWTEAFF	TGCGCCAGCAGCCAAAAAACAGGGGGTTGGACTGAAGCTTTCTTT
.	TRBV7-8	TRBJ1-2	many	13	CASTIQGNYGYTF	TGTGCCAGCACCATTCAGGGGAACTATGGCTACACCTTC
TRBD1	TRBV4-1	TRBJ2-1	.	16	CASSQLDRGRPGEQFF	TGCGCCAGCAGCCAACTGGACAGGGGGCGACCGGGTGAGCAGTTCTTC
.	TRBV6-5	TRBJ2-1	few	19	CASSYRPGVGTPSYNEQFF	TGTGCCAGCAGTTACCGCCCGGGGGTGGGGACTCCTTCCTACAATGAGCAGTTCTTC
.	TRBV20-1	TRBJ2-2	few	13	CSGRGSNTGELFF	TGCAGTGGTCGGGGGTCGAACACCGGGGAGCTGTTTTTT
.	TRBV14	TRBJ1-2	many	14	CASSPPGQNYGYTF	TGTGCCAGCAGCCCGCCAGGGCAGAACTATGGCTACACCTTC
.	TRBV28	TRBJ1-2	few	15	CASSLTPRGGYGYTF	TGTGCCAGCAGTCTGACTCCCCGAGGGGGCTATGGCTACACCTTC
.	TRBV18	TRBJ1-4	.	17	CASSPRRQKATNEKLFF	TGTGCCAGCTCACCACGCCGTCAGAAGGCAACTAATGAAAAACTGTTTTTT
.	TRBV7-3	TRBJ2-2	few	14	CASSSAPSAGELFF	TGTGCCAGCAGCTCCGCGCCTTCTGCCGGGGAGCTGTTTTTT
TRBD1	TRBV20-1	TRBJ1-5	few	13	CSANRGPDQPQHF	TGCAGTGCGAACAGGGGTCCCGATCAGCCCCAGCATTTT
TRBD1	TRBV14	TRBJ1-1	many	13	CASSRDRVLGAFF	TGTGCCAGCAGCCGGGACAGAGTCTTAGGGGCTTTCTTT
.	TRBV27	TRBJ2-1	.	16	CASSSRGASSYNEQFF	TGTGCCAGCAGTTCCCGGGGGGCCAGCTCCTACAATGAGCAGTTCTTC
.	TRBV3-1	TRBJ2-7	.	14	CASSPFPGAREQYF	TGTGCCAGCAGCCCTTTCCCCGGGGCTAGGGAGCAGTACTTC